This entry lists 6 T cell receptor beta chains sequenced from one sample in a study of blood T cell repertoires in COVID-19. This table comes from immunoSEQ multiplex PCR, and its TCRdb copy is limited to in-frame clones, with some not included. The table records some 180,000 clones, around 87% of them present only once. Sequencing input: peripheral blood. The receptors were gathered from a woman of 80 years or more with COVID-19, enrolled during active disease.

Turning to this clone: Other DNA variants within this sample encode the same CDR3. J is TRBJ2-1 and V is TRBV4-3; no reliable D call. Germline V CDR1 and CDR2: LGHNA, YSLEER. V was cut by 1 base and J by 2 bases, with 6 bases left in between. This CDR3 is 14 amino acids long. This CDR3 reads CASSQGQAYNEQFF. The CDR3 DNA follows: TGCGCCAGCAGCCAAGGTCAGGCCTACAATGAGCAGTTCTTC.

The chain links TRBV11-2 to TRBJ2-1; D remains ambiguous. This CDR3 region has 11 residues. Germline V CDR1 and CDR2: SGHAT, FQNNGV. Trimming took off 5 bases at V and 7 bases at J, with 6 bases between the two ends. CDR3 sequence (DNA): TGTGCCAGCAGCCACCAGAATGAGCAGTTCTTC. This sequence encodes CASSHQNEQFF. The whole variable domain, filled in from reference TRBV11-2 and TRBJ2-1, reads EAGVAQSPRYKIIEKRQSVAFWCNPISGHATLYWYQQILGQGPKLLIQFQNNGVVDDSQLPKDRFSAERLKGVDSTLKIQPAKLEDSAVYLCASSHQNEQFFGPGTRLTVL.

This chain uses TRBV2 with TRBJ2-1, with 8 bases matching TRBD2. Germline CDR1 is SNHLY and CDR2 is FYNNEI. V shed 6 bases, J shed 9 bases, and the junction held 19 bases outside the gene matches. The CDR3 runs to 17 residues. For the CDR3, the DNA is TGTGCCAGCAGGGGAAGCGGCCAACCAGCGGGAGAGGGTGAGCAGTTCTTC. It specifies CASRGSGQPAGEGEQFF.

The chain is built from TRBV28 and TRBJ1-2; unclear D gene. The CDR3 covers 12 residues. Trimming stripped 4 bases from V and 4 bases from J, with 7 bases between. From germline, CDR1 is MDHEN and CDR2 SYDVKM. This CDR3 reads CASSSGTYGYTF. The CDR3 DNA reads TGTGCCAGCAGTTCGGGTACCTATGGCTACACCTTC.

V and J are TRBV7-3 and TRBJ2-7; TRBD1 matches 8 bases. The junction had 5 bases not matched to a gene; V was cut back by 3 bases and J by 7 bases. Germline V gene sequence: CDR1 SGHTA, CDR2 FQGTGA. This CDR3 comprises 13 residues. DNA for the CDR3: TGTGCCAGCAGCTTGACAGGGGTAGGGGAGCAGTACTTC. This codes for CASSLTGVGEQYF.

The chain links TRBV5-5 to TRBJ1-2, with TRBD1 as a possible D gene (6 bases). The V gene lost 1 base and the J gene lost 8 bases, with 12 bases spanning the gap. This CDR3 spans 13 amino acids. CDR1 and CDR2 (germline): SGHKS, YYEKEE (reference sequence). The CDR3 spells CASSLTGSFGYTF. The CDR3 coding sequence is TGTGCCAGCAGCTTGACAGGGTCTTTCGGCTACACCTTC.